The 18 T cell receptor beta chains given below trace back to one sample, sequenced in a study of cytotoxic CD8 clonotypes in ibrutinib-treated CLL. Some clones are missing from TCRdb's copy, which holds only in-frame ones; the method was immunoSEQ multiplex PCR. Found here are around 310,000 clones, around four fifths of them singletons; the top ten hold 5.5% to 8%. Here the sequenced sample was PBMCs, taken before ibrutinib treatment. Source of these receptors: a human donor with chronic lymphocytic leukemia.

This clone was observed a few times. In DNA, the CDR3 is TGTGCCACTTTAAGGGCCGAACCTCAAGAGACCCAGTACTTC. This encodes CATLRAEPQETQYF. This rearrangement joins TRBV2 to TRBJ2-5; D remains ambiguous. Trimming stripped 10 bases from V and 2 bases from J, with 17 bases between. The CDR3 length is 14 residues. Germline V gene data show CDR1 as SNHLY and CDR2 as FYNNEI.

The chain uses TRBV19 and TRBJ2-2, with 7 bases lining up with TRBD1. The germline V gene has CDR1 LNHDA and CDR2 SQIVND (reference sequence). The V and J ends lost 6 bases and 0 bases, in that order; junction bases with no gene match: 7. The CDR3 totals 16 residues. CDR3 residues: CASRRVQGTNTGELFF. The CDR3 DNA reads TGTGCCAGTAGGAGGGTACAGGGGACGAACACCGGGGAGCTGTTTTTT.

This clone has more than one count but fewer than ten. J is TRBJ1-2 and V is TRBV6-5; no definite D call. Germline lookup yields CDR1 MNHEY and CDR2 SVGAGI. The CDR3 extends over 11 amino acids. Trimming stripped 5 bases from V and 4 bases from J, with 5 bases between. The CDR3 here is CASSLGYGYTF. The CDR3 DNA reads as TGTGCCAGCAGTCTCGGCTATGGCTACACCTTC.

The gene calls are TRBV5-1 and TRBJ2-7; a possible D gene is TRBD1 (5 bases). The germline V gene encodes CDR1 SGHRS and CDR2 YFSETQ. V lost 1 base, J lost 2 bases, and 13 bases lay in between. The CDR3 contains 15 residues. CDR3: CASSLSRARPYEQYF. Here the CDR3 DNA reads TGCGCCAGCAGCTTGTCCAGGGCCCGCCCCTACGAGCAGTACTTC.

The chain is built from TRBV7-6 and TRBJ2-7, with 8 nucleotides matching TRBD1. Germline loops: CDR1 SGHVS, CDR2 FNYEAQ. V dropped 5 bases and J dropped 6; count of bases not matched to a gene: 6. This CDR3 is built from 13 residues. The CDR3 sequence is CASSRTGWGEQYF. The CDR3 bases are TGTGCCAGCAGCCGGACAGGGTGGGGCGAGCAGTACTTC.

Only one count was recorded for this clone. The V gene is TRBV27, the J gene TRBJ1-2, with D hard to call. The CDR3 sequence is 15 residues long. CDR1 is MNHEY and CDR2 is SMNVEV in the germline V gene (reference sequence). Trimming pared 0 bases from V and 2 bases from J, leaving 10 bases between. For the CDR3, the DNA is TGTGCCAGCAGTTTATCGATTGAAGGCAACTATGGCTACACCTTC. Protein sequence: CASSLSIEGNYGYTF.

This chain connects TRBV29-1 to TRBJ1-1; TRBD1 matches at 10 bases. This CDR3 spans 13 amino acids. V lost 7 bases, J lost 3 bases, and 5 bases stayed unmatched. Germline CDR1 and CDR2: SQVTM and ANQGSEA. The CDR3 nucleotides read TGCAGCGAAGACAGGGGGCTTGACACTGAAGCTTTCTTT. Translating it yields CSEDRGLDTEAFF. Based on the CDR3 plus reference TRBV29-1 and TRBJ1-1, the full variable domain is SAVISQKPSRDICQRGTSLTIQCQVDSQVTMMFWYRQQPGQSLTLIATANQGSEATYESGFVIDKFPISRPNLTFSTLTVSNMSPEDSSIYLCSEDRGLDTEAFFGQGTRLTVV.

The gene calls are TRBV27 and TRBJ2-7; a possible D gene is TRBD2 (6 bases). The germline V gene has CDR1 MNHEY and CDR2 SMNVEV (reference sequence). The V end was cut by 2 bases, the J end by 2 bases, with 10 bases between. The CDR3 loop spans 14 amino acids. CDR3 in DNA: TGTGCCAGCAGTTTACGGGACTCAGCCTACGAGCAGTACTTC. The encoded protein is CASSLRDSAYEQYF.

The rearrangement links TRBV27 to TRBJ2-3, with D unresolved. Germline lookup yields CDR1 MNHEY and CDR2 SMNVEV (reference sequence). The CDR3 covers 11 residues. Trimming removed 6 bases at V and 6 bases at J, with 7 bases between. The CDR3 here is CASSPGDTQYF. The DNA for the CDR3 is TGTGCCAGCAGCCCCGGGGATACGCAGTATTTT.

CDR3 coding DNA: TGTGCCAGCAGAAGCTCCTACGAGCAGTACTTC. Protein sequence: CASRSSYEQYF. The V and J genes are TRBV27 and TRBJ2-7; D unclear. The CDR3 has 11 residues. Germline assignment: CDR1 MNHEY and CDR2 SMNVEV (reference sequence). V was cut by 6 bases and J by 0 bases, with 3 bases left in between.

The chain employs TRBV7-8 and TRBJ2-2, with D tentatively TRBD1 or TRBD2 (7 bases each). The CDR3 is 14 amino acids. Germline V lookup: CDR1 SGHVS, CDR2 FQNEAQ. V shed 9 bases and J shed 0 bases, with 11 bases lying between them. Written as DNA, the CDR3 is TGTGCCAGTCAGGGGGGGTCGAACACCGGGGAGCTGTTTTTT. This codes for CASQGGSNTGELFF.

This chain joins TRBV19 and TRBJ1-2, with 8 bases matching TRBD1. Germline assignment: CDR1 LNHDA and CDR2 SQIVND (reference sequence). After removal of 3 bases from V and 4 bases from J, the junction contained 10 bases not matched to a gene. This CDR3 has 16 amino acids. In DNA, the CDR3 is TGTGCCAGTAGTATTTGGGGACAGGTCAGCCCCTATGGCTACACCTTC. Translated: CASSIWGQVSPYGYTF.

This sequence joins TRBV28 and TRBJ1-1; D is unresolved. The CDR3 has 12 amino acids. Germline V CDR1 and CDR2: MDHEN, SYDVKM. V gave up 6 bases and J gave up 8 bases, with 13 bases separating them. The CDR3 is CASSPPTGEAFF. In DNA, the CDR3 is TGTGCCAGCAGCCCTCCGACGGGGGAAGCTTTCTTT.

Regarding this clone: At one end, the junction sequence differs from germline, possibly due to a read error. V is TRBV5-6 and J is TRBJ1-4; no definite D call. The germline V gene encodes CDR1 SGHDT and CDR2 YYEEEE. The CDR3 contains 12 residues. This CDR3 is CASSPRQGYSSF. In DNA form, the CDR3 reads TGTGCCAGCAGCCCGCGGCAAGGGTATTCCTCTTTT. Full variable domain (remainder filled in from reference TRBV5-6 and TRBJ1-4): DAGVTQSPTHLIKTRGQQVTLRCSPKSGHDTVSWYQQALGQGPQFIFQYYEEEERQRGNFPDRFSGHQFPNYSSELNVNALLLGDSALYLCASSPRQGYSSFGSGTQLSVL.

DNA of the CDR3: TGTGCCAGCAGCCCCCGGACTAACACTGAAGCTTTCTTT. It translates to CASSPRTNTEAFF. The rearrangement uses TRBV7-9 and TRBJ1-1; D uncertain. Germline V gene lookup returns CDR1 SEHNR and CDR2 FQNEAQ (reference sequence). This CDR3 is 13 amino acids long. The V and J ends lost 5 bases and 2 bases respectively, with 9 bases between them.

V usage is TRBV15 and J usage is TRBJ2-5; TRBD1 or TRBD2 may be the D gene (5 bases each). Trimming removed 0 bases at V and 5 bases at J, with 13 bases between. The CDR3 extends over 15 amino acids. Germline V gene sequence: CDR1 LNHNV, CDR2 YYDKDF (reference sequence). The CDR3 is CATSREAVREETQYF. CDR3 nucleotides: TGTGCCACCAGCAGAGAAGCAGTCAGGGAGGAGACCCAGTACTTC.

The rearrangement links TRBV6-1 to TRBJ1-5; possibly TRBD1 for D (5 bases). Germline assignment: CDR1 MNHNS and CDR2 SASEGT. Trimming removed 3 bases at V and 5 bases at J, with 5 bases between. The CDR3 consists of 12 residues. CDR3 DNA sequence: TGTGCCAGCAGTGAGGGGGATCAGCCCCAGCATTTT. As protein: CASSEGDQPQHF.

CDR3 residues: CASSEWVGGEYQPQHF. In nucleotides, the CDR3 is TGTGCCAGCAGTGAATGGGTAGGGGGCGAGTATCAGCCCCAGCATTTT. This rearrangement joins TRBV6-1 to TRBJ1-5, with 7 bases fitting TRBD1. This CDR3 is 16 amino acids long. With V trimmed by 2 bases and J by 5 bases, 9 bases remained unmatched. Per the germline V gene, CDR1 is MNHNS and CDR2 is SASEGT.